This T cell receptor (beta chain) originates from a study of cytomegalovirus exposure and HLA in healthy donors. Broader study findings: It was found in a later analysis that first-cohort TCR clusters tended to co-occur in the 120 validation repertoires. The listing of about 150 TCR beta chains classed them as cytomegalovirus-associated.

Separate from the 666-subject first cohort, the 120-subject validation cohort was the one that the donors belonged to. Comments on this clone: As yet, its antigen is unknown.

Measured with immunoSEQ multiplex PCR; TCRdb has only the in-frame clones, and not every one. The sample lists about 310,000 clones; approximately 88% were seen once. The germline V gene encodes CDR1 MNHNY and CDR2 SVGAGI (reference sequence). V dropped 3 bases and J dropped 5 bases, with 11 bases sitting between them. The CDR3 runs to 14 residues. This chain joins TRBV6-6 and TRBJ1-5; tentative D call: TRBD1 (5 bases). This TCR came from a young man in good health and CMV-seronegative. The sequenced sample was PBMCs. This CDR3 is CASSYDKGDQPQHF. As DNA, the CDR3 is TGTGCCAGCAGTTATGACAAAGGGGATCAGCCCCAGCATTTT.